The clone carrying this TCR beta chain was seen only once. CDR1 is SNHLY and CDR2 is FYNNEI in the germline V gene. V lost 6 bases and J lost 9; bases outside the gene matches: 17. The CDR3 consists of 15 residues. The assay was immunoSEQ multiplex PCR, and TCRdb's table has in-frame clones only and misses some. The sample holds more than 35,000 clones, over 85% seen once. This entry comes from a study of T cell changes during pregnancy in multiple sclerosis. This chain connects TRBV2 to TRBJ2-7, with 7 positions matching TRBD1. The starting material was CD4+ T cells from peripheral blood mononuclear cells, obtained after pregnancy. The sequence was obtained from a female donor in good health, enrolled as a control in a pregnancy study. This chain's CDR3 is CASRLDRAPAGRQYF. CDR3 nucleotide sequence: TGTGCCAGCAGGCTCGACAGGGCTCCCGCAGGACGGCAGTACTTC. Combining the CDR3 with reference TRBV2 and TRBJ2-7 gives the whole variable domain EPEVTQTPSHQVTQMGQEVILRCVPISNHLYFYWYRQILGQKVEFLVSFYNNEISEKSEIFDDQFSVERPDGSNFTLKIRSTKLEDSAMYFCASRLDRAPAGRQYFGPGTRLTVT.